Following are 27 T cell receptor beta chains from one sample sequenced in a study of vaccination effects on CD4 cells after COVID-19. Their antigens remain unidentified. Method: immunoSEQ multiplex PCR; TCRdb's copy keeps in-frame clones and lacks some. The repertoire includes tens of thousands of clones, roughly four fifths of them detected once, and around 3% sits in the top ten. The ViraFEST assay expanded antigen-specific CD4+ T cells with viral peptide pools before sequencing. A 10-day culture period preceded the isolation of CD4+ T cells. Vaccine recipients lacked prior SARS-CoV-2 infection and had negative nucleocapsid antibodies. This specimen consisted of CD4+ T cells from PBMCs cultured with HCoV-NL63 spike peptides, obtained before COVID-19 vaccination. Receptors were obtained from a human donor who received a COVID-19 vaccine.

The chain employs TRBV7-3 and TRBJ2-5, with D unclear. V lost 2 bases, J lost 3 bases, and 7 bases lay in between. The CDR3 loop spans 13 amino acids. In germline, CDR1 is SGHTA, CDR2 FQGTGA. The chain's CDR3 is CASSLGHKETQYF. CDR3 sequence (DNA): TGTGCCAGCAGCTTAGGGCATAAAGAGACCCAGTACTTC.

The chain uses TRBV9 and TRBJ2-1, with TRBD1 matching 9 bases. This CDR3 has 14 residues. The ends lost 4 bases at V and 9 bases at J; junction bases unmatched: 8. Germline values: CDR1 SGDLS, CDR2 YYNGEE. CDR3 amino acids: CASSPGTGLAEQFF. Written as DNA, the CDR3 is TGTGCCAGCAGCCCAGGGACAGGGTTGGCTGAGCAGTTCTTC. Variable domain in full (rest from reference TRBV9 and TRBJ2-1): DSGVTQTPKHLITATGQRVTLRCSPRSGDLSVYWYQQSLDQGLQFLIQYYNGEERAKGNILERFSAQQFPDLHSELNLSSLELGDSALYFCASSPGTGLAEQFFGPGTRLTVL.

The CDR3: CASSLRPGNTEAFF. CDR3 sequence (DNA): TGTGCCAGCAGCTTACGTCCAGGGAACACTGAAGCTTTCTTT. The V call is TRBV11-3, the J call TRBJ1-1; D uncertain. V was clipped by 2 bases and J by 1 base, with 8 bases between them. The CDR3 length is 14 residues. Germline lookup yields CDR1 SGHNT and CDR2 YENEEA.

The chain carries TRBV29-1 and TRBJ2-7; D assignment may be TRBD1 or TRBD2 (6 bases each). CDR1 is SQVTM, CDR2 ANQGSEA, per germline. The CDR3 totals 13 residues. The V gene lost 1 base and the J gene lost 6 bases, with 13 bases spanning the gap. The CDR3 nucleotides are TGCAGCGTTGAAGTACAGGGAGGTCTCGAGCAGTACGTC. Translating it yields CSVEVQGGLEQYV.

The chain joins TRBV19 to TRBJ1-5; D might be TRBD1 (6 bases). Per the germline V gene, CDR1 is LNHDA and CDR2 is SQIVND (reference sequence). This CDR3 is built from 14 residues. Trimming cost V 5 bases and J 7 bases, with 15 bases left between them. CDR3 region: CASSVVQGEQPQHF. CDR3 coding DNA: TGTGCCAGTAGTGTCGTACAGGGTGAGCAGCCCCAGCATTTT.

CDR3 loop: CASSHAGRGQGSFQPQHF. As DNA, the CDR3 is TGTGCCAGCAGCCACGCCGGACGGGGACAGGGATCTTTTCAGCCCCAGCATTTT. V gene TRBV3-1 (or the pseudogene TRBV3-2) combines with J gene TRBJ1-5; 9 bases are shared with TRBD1. Germline V lookup: CDR1 LGHDT, CDR2 YNNKEL (reference sequence). The ends lost 3 bases at V and 6 bases at J; junction bases unmatched: 15. The CDR3 is 18 residues long.

V gene TRBV29-1 combines with J gene TRBJ2-1; D ambiguous. The V and J ends lost 4 bases and 2 bases respectively, with 24 bases between them. CDR1 and CDR2 from the germline V gene are SQVTM and ANQGSEA. CDR3 size: 18 residues. Written as DNA, the CDR3 is TGCAGCGTTGTTGGAGCGTTAGCCCAACAACTCACCTACAATGAGCAGTTCTTC. Translation: CSVVGALAQQLTYNEQFF.

This clone turned up a few times. V is TRBV7-3 and J is TRBJ2-2; D unresolved. The V gene's germline CDR1 is SGHTA and CDR2 FQGTGA. Trimming removed 3 bases from V and 6 bases from J, with 8 bases in between. CDR3 size: 13 residues. The chain's CDR3 is CASSFRSAGELFF. The CDR3 DNA reads as TGTGCCAGCAGCTTCAGGTCTGCCGGGGAGCTGTTTTTT.

In this sample, this clone turned up a few times. The CDR3 region is CASSHTGTLKETQYF. CDR3 in DNA: TGTGCCAGCAGTCACACCGGGACACTCAAAGAGACCCAGTACTTC. This rearrangement joins TRBV6-2 or TRBV6-3 to TRBJ2-5, with a tentative D call TRBD1 (6 bases). The CDR3 loop spans 15 amino acids. V gave up 5 bases and J gave up 3 bases, with 16 bases separating them. Germline V gene sequence: CDR1 MNHEY, CDR2 SVGEGT.

In this sample, this clone turned up once. V is TRBV9 and J is TRBJ2-3; the match to TRBD2 covers 15 bases. The V and J ends lost 3 bases and 3 bases, in that order; junction bases with no gene match: 5. CDR1 SGDLS and CDR2 YYNGEE come from the germline V gene. CDR3 size: 17 residues. The CDR3 nucleotides are TGTGCCAGCAGCGCTTGGACTAGCGGGGGGGCAACAGATACGCAGTATTTT. This translates into CASSAWTSGGATDTQYF.

The chain carries TRBV5-1 and TRBJ2-3; 11 bases agree with TRBD2. The ends lost 6 bases at V and 4 bases at J; junction bases unmatched: 4. CDR1 and CDR2 from the germline V gene are SGHRS and YFSETQ. The CDR3 has 14 amino acids. CDR3 sequence reads: CASTDSGGADTQYF. The CDR3 region has the DNA TGCGCCAGCACCGATAGCGGGGGGGCAGATACGCAGTATTTT. The entire variable domain, with the rest obtained from reference TRBV5-1 and TRBJ2-3, is as follows: KAGVTQTPRYLIKTRGQQVTLSCSPISGHRSVSWYQQTPGQGLQFLFEYFSETQRNKGNFPGRFSGRQFSNSRSEMNVSTLELGDSALYLCASTDSGGADTQYFGPGTRLTVL.

This chain joins TRBV7-8 and TRBJ2-1; 8 nucleotides align to TRBD2. The ends lost 2 bases at V and 8 bases at J; junction bases unmatched: 5. Germline CDR1 is SGHVS and CDR2 is FQNEAQ. The CDR3 covers 14 residues. This CDR3 is CASSLSGGRDEQFF. The CDR3 DNA follows: TGTGCCAGCAGCTTAAGCGGGGGAAGGGATGAGCAGTTCTTC.

This clone appeared a single time. The chain employs TRBV5-1 and TRBJ1-4; D not certain. The CDR3 extends over 15 amino acids. CDR1 is SGHRS and CDR2 is YFSETQ in the germline V gene. V shed 1 base and J shed 0 bases, with 7 bases lying between them. Written as DNA, the CDR3 is TGCGCCAGCAGCTTGATGGGGACAACTAATGAAAAACTGTTTTTT. Its protein is CASSLMGTTNEKLFF.

This chain uses TRBV6-2 or TRBV6-3 with TRBJ2-5; the D is unclear. The germline V gene encodes CDR1 MNHEY and CDR2 SVGEGT. The V gene lost 6 bases and the J gene lost 1 base, with 15 bases spanning the gap. The CDR3 runs to 15 residues. The CDR3 is CASSLFMDLQETQYF. In DNA form, the CDR3 reads TGTGCCAGCAGCCTATTTATGGACCTCCAAGAGACCCAGTACTTC.

This chain joins TRBV7-3 and TRBJ1-1; D gene unclear. The germline V and J ends were trimmed by 5 bases and 1 base, with 8 bases remaining between them. This CDR3 comprises 13 residues. CDR1 and CDR2 from the germline V gene are SGHTA and FQGTGA. The CDR3 nucleotides read TGTGCCAGCAGCCCCGTACCGAACACTGAAGCTTTCTTT. It specifies CASSPVPNTEAFF.

The rearrangement links TRBV7-9 to TRBJ2-5; 10 bases are shared with TRBD2. The germline V gene has CDR1 SEHNR and CDR2 FQNEAQ (reference sequence). Germline trimming cut 5 bases from V and 1 base from J; bases unmatched to any gene: 10. CDR3 length equals 17 residues. The CDR3 bases are TGTGCCAGCAGCCCGCGAGGTAGCGGGGGGAGCCAAGAGACCCAGTACTTC. Translating gives CASSPRGSGGSQETQYF.

V and J are TRBV6-5 and TRBJ2-1; no clear D gene. There are 13 residues in the CDR3. Germline lookup yields CDR1 MNHEY and CDR2 SVGAGI. Trimming pared 6 bases from V and 4 bases from J, leaving 10 bases between. This chain's CDR3 is CASRQTRYNEQFF. DNA for the CDR3: TGTGCCAGCAGGCAGACAAGGTACAATGAGCAGTTCTTC.

This clone was picked up a small number of times. The chain recombines TRBV7-8 with TRBJ2-2; D call uncertain. The CDR3 is made up of 17 amino acids. From germline, CDR1 is SGHVS and CDR2 FQNEAQ. V shed 0 bases and J shed 0 bases, with 11 bases lying between them. CDR3 sequence reads: CASSLAFGSANTGELFF. The CDR3 region has the DNA TGTGCCAGCAGCTTAGCGTTCGGCAGCGCGAACACCGGGGAGCTGTTTTTT. The full variable domain, its missing parts supplied by reference TRBV7-8 and TRBJ2-2, is GAGVSQSPRYKVAKRGQDVALRCDPISGHVSLFWYQQALGQGPEFLTYFQNEAQLDKSGLPSDRFFAERPEGSVSTLKIQRTQQEDSAVYLCASSLAFGSANTGELFFGEGSRLTVL.

This chain joins TRBV11-1 and TRBJ2-5; 9 bases are a match to TRBD2. This CDR3 is built from 13 residues. With 6 bases clipped from V and 4 bases from J, the junction kept 3 bases outside the gene matches. Germline lookup yields CDR1 SGHAT and CDR2 FQDESV (reference sequence). In nucleotides, the CDR3 is TGTGCCAGCAGAATTAGCGGGGGAGAGACCCAGTACTTC. Amino acids: CASRISGGETQYF.

This chain connects TRBV5-1 to TRBJ2-1, with TRBD1 identical over 10 bases. The trim removed 5 bases at V and 7 bases at J, leaving 9 bases unmatched. Germline V CDR1 and CDR2: SGHRS, YFSETQ. The CDR3 spans 15 residues. Here the CDR3 reads CASRSGTGVRNEQFF. The CDR3 DNA is TGCGCCAGCAGATCCGGGACAGGGGTGCGGAATGAGCAGTTCTTC.

V is TRBV11-3 and J is TRBJ2-3; D is undetermined. Trimming took 1 base from V and 4 from J, leaving 12 bases between them. CDR3 length equals 15 residues. Germline assignment: CDR1 SGHNT and CDR2 YENEEA. DNA for the CDR3: TGTGCCAGCAGCTTAGGCAACAGAGTGGCAGATACGCAGTATTTT. This sequence encodes CASSLGNRVADTQYF.

The chain employs TRBV9 and TRBJ2-2; 8 bases match TRBD1. The ends lost 4 bases at V and 1 base at J; junction bases unmatched: 3. CDR1 is SGDLS and CDR2 is YYNGEE in the germline V gene. This CDR3 is 15 amino acids long. CDR3 residues: CASSTGTGNTGELFF. The CDR3 DNA sequence: TGTGCCAGCAGCACTGGGACAGGGAACACCGGGGAGCTGTTTTTT.

CDR3 nucleotide sequence: TGTGCCAGCAGTGTCCCGGGACAGGGGTCCCGCTATAATTCACCCCTCCACTTT. Translated: CASSVPGQGSRYNSPLHF. The chain couples TRBV2 to TRBJ1-6, with 10 bases fitting TRBD1. V trimming: 4 bases; J trimming: 3 bases; junction bases outside the gene matches: 9. CDR1 and CDR2 (germline): SNHLY, FYNNEI. The CDR3 totals 18 residues.

The CDR3 DNA follows: TGTGCCATCCAAGTGAACACTGAAGCTTTCTTT. Protein sequence: CAIQVNTEAFF. The V gene is TRBV28, the J gene TRBJ1-1; D gene ambiguous. The germline V and J ends were trimmed by 10 bases and 0 bases, with 6 bases remaining between them. Germline CDR1 MDHEN, CDR2 SYDVKM. The CDR3 is 11 amino acids.

This rearrangement joins TRBV2 to TRBJ2-3; D gene uncertain. The CDR3 sequence is 16 residues long. Germline CDR1 reads SNHLY; CDR2 reads FYNNEI. Trimming cost V 4 bases and J 3 bases, with 17 bases left between them. CDR3 loop: CASSGLTATRTDTQYF. The CDR3, as DNA: TGTGCCAGCAGTGGCCTGACTGCCACGAGGACAGATACGCAGTATTTT.

V is TRBV19 and J is TRBJ1-6; TRBD1 might be the D (5 bases). V lost 5 bases and J lost 8, with 16 bases in between. The CDR3 is 15 residues long. Per germline, CDR1 LNHDA and CDR2 SQIVND (reference sequence). Here the CDR3 reads CASSVTSGFDSPLHF. CDR3 DNA: TGTGCCAGTAGTGTGACCTCAGGGTTCGATTCACCCCTCCACTTT.

This clone was seen just once. The V call is TRBV9, the J call TRBJ2-2; TRBD1 aligns across 10 bases. Per the germline V gene, CDR1 is SGDLS and CDR2 is YYNGEE. The CDR3 is made up of 15 amino acids. The V segment lost 5 bases and the J segment 3 bases; nucleotides outside the gene matches: 4. CDR3 in DNA: TGTGCCAGCAGGATGACAGGGGGCGACACCGGGGAGCTGTTTTTT. Translation: CASRMTGGDTGELFF.